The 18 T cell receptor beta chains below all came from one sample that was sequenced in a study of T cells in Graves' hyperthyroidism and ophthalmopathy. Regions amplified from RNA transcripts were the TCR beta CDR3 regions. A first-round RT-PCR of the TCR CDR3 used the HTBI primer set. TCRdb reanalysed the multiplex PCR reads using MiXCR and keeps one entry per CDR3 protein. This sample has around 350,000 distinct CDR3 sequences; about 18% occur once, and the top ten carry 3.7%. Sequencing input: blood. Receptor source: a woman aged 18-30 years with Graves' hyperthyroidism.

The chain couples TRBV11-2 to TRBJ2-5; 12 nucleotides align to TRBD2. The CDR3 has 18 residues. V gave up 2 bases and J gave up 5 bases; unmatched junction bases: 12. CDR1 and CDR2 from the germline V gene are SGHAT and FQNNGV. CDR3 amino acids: CASSLQLAGGPSAETQYF. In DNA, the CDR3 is TGTGCCAGCAGCTTACAGCTAGCGGGGGGGCCAAGTGCGGAGACCCAGTACTTC.

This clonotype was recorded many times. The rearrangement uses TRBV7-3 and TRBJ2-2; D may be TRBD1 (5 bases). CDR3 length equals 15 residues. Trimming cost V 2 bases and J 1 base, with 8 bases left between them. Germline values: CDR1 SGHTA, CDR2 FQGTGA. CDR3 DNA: TGTGCCAGCAGCTTATATACAGGGAACACCGGGGAGCTGTTTTTT. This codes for CASSLYTGNTGELFF.

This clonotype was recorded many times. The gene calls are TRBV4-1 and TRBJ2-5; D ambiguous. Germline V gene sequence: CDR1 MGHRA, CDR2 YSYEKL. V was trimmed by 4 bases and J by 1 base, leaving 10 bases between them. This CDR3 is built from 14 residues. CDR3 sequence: CASSPGFFQETQYF. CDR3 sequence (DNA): TGCGCCAGCAGCCCGGGTTTTTTCCAAGAGACCCAGTACTTC.

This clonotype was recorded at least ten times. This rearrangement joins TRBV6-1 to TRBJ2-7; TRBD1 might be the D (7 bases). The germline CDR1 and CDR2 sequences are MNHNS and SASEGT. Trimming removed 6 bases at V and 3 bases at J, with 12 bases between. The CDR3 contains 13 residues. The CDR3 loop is CASRGGQYYEQYF. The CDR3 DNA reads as TGTGCCAGCAGGGGGGGACAGTACTACGAGCAGTACTTC.

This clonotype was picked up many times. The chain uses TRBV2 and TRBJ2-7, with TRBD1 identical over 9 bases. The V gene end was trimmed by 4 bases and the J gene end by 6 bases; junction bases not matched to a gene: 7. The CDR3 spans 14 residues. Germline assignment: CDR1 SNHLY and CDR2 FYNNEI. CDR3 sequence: CASSGRDRACEQYF. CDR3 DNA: TGTGCCAGCAGTGGGAGGGACAGGGCCTGCGAGCAGTACTTC.

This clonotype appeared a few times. In DNA, the CDR3 is TGTGCCAGCAGCGCCGGAACGAATCAGCCCCAGCATTTT. This codes for CASSAGTNQPQHF. The chain couples TRBV7-6 to TRBJ1-5, with D uncertain. This CDR3 is built from 13 residues. V was pared by 5 bases and J by 4 bases, with 9 bases between. Germline V gene sequence: CDR1 SGHVS, CDR2 FNYEAQ.

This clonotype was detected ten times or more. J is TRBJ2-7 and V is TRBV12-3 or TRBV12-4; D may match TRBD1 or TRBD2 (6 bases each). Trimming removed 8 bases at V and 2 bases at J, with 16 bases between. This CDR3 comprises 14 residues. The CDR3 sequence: CASSGGLRTYEQYF. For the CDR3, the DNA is TGTGCCAGCTCCGGGGGCCTTAGAACCTACGAGCAGTACTTC.

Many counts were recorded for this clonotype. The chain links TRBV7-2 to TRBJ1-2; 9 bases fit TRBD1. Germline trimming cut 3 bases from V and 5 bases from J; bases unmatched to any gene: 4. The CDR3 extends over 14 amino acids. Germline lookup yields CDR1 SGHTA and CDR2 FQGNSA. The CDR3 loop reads CASSFSGTGYGYTF. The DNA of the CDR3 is TGTGCCAGCAGCTTCTCCGGGACAGGGTATGGCTACACCTTC.

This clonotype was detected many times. CDR3 in amino acids: CASRAGAVQPQHF. The CDR3 coding sequence is TGTGCCAGCAGGGCAGGGGCTGTTCAGCCCCAGCATTTT. The J gene is TRBJ1-5, the V gene TRBV27; D possibly corresponds to TRBD1 (6 bases). CDR1 and CDR2 (germline): MNHEY, SMNVEV (reference sequence). This CDR3 has 13 amino acids. V shed 6 bases and J shed 6 bases, with 12 bases lying between them.

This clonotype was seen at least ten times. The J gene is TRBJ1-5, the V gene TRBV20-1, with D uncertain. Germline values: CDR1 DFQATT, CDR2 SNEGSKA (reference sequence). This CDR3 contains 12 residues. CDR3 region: CTATGGNQPQHF. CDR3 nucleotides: TGCACTGCCACCGGGGGCAATCAGCCCCAGCATTTT.

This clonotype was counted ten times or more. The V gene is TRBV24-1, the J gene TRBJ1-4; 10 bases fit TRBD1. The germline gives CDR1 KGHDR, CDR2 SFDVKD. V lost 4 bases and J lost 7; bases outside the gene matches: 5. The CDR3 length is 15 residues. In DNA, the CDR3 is TGTGCCACCAGTGACATGACAGGGGGCCGTGAAAAACTGTTTTTT. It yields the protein CATSDMTGGREKLFF.

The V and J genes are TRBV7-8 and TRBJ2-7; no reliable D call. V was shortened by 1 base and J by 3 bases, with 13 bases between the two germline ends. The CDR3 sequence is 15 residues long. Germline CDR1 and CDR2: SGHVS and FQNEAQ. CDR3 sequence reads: CASSLGSGSIYEQYF. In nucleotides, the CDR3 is TGTGCCAGCAGCTTAGGTTCCGGGTCCATCTACGAGCAGTACTTC. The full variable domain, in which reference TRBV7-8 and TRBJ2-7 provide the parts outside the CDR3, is GAGVSQSPRYKVAKRGQDVALRCDPISGHVSLFWYQQALGQGPEFLTYFQNEAQLDKSGLPSDRFFAERPEGSVSTLKIQRTQQEDSAVYLCASSLGSGSIYEQYFGPGTRLTVT.

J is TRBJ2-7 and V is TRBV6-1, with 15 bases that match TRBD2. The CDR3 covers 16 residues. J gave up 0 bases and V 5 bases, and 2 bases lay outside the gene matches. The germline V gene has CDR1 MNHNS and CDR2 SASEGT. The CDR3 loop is CASSRTSGGDSYEQYF. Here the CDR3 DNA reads TGTGCCAGCAGTCGGACTAGCGGGGGGGACTCCTACGAGCAGTACTTC.

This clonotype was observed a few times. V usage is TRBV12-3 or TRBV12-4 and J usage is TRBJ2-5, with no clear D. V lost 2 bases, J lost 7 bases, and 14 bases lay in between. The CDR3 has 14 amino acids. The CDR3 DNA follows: TGTGCCAGCAGTTTAAAGGCCCAAATTCCGACCCAGTACTTC. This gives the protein CASSLKAQIPTQYF.

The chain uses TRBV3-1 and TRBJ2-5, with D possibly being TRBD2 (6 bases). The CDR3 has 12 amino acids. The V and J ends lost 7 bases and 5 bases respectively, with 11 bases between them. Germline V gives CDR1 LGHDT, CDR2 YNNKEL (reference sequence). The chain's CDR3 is CASTTGVETQYF. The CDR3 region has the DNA TGTGCCAGCACCACGGGGGTGGAGACCCAGTACTTC.

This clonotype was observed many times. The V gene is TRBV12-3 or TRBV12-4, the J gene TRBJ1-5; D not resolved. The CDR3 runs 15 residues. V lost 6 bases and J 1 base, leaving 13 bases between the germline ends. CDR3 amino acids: CASRRASGSNQPQHF. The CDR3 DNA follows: TGTGCCAGCAGGAGAGCTAGCGGCAGCAATCAGCCCCAGCATTTT.

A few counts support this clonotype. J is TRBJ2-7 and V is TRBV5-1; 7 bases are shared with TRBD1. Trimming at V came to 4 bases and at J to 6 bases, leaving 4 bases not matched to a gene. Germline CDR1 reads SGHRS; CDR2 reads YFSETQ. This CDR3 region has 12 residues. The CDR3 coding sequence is TGCGCCAGCAGCATACAGGGGACCGAGCAGTACTTC. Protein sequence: CASSIQGTEQYF.

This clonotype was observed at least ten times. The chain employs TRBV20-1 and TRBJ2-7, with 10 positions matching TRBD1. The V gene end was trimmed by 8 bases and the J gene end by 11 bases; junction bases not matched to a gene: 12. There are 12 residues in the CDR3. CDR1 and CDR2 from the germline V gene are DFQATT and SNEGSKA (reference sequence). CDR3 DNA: TGCAGTCGCCTGGGGACAGGGGCTCGGGAGTACTTC. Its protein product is CSRLGTGAREYF.